These 26 T cell receptor beta chains were sequenced from one sample in a study of shared T cell receptors in the human thymus. Measured with immunoSEQ multiplex PCR; TCRdb has only the in-frame clones, and not every one. The table shows about 660,000 clones, with 80% to 90% occurring only once. The same data also contributed to another study, on human thymus T cells.

The sequencing sample was made of thymocytes. The receptors stem from a boy younger than two with a congenital heart defect.

CDR3 amino acids: CASSLSRGYNSPLHF. The CDR3 DNA sequence: TGCGCCAGCAGCTTGAGCAGGGGTTATAATTCACCCCTCCACTTT. The J gene is TRBJ1-6, the V gene TRBV5-1; possibly TRBD1 for D (6 bases). The germline V gene has CDR1 SGHRS and CDR2 YFSETQ. The CDR3 has 15 residues. Trimming left V 1 base short and J 4 bases short, with 9 bases between.

This chain links TRBV27 with TRBJ2-7; tentatively, D is TRBD1 (5 bases). The CDR3 extends over 15 amino acids. In germline, CDR1 is MNHEY, CDR2 SMNVEV (reference sequence). V was pared by 7 bases and J by 3 bases, with 19 bases between. CDR3 amino acids: CASMSSPGILYEQYF. CDR3 nucleotides: TGTGCCAGCATGTCGTCGCCAGGGATACTCTACGAGCAGTACTTC.

The chain couples TRBV5-1 to TRBJ2-7; 13 bases line up with TRBD2. J lost 2 bases, V lost 4 bases, and 18 bases had no gene match. Germline V gene lookup returns CDR1 SGHRS and CDR2 YFSETQ. This CDR3 comprises 20 residues. CDR3 residues: CASSTDSGPGLAGNAYEQYF. The CDR3 DNA sequence: TGCGCCAGCAGCACAGATAGTGGTCCGGGACTAGCGGGAAACGCCTACGAGCAGTACTTC.

The chain uses TRBV7-6 and TRBJ1-6; D ambiguous. Trimming removed 2 bases at V and 10 bases at J, with 12 bases between. CDR3 length equals 14 residues. In germline, CDR1 is SGHVS, CDR2 FNYEAQ. CDR3 amino acids: CASSLSGFESPLHF. The CDR3 nucleotides are TGTGCCAGCAGCTTATCGGGGTTTGAGTCACCCCTCCACTTT.

The chain recombines TRBV28 with TRBJ1-4, with TRBD1 matching 9 bases. The germline CDR1 and CDR2 sequences are MDHEN and SYDVKM. This CDR3 region has 20 residues. V lost 4 bases and J lost 5; bases outside the gene matches: 20. CDR3 amino acids: CASSSPRGQGSLVTNEKLFF. CDR3 bases: TGTGCCAGCAGTTCCCCCCGGGGACAGGGAAGTCTGGTTACGAATGAAAAACTGTTTTTT.

The gene calls are TRBV7-2 and TRBJ1-6, with D possibly being TRBD1 (6 bases). Germline loops: CDR1 SGHTA, CDR2 FQGNSA. V shed 3 bases and J shed 10 bases, with 13 bases lying between them. This CDR3 spans 14 amino acids. The CDR3 DNA reads as TGTGCCAGCAGCTTTTACAGGGTAGAGTCACCCCTCCACTTT. It specifies CASSFYRVESPLHF. Drawing the rest from reference TRBV7-2 and TRBJ1-6, the complete variable domain is GAGVSQSPSNKVTEKGKDVELRCDPISGHTALYWYRQSLGQGLEFLIYFQGNSAPDKSGLPSDRFSAERTGGSVSTLTIQRTQQEDSAVYLCASSFYRVESPLHFGNGTRLTVT.

The V and J genes are TRBV14 and TRBJ1-3, with D unresolved. The CDR3 has 16 residues. V was cut by 0 bases and J by 5 bases, with 14 bases left in between. Germline V gene sequence: CDR1 SGHDN, CDR2 FVKESK. The CDR3 region has the DNA TGTGCCAGCAGCCAAGATTCCACAAAATTGAGAAACACCATATATTTT. Its translation: CASSQDSTKLRNTIYF.

The V and J genes are TRBV30 and TRBJ2-6; D possibly corresponds to TRBD2 (6 bases). Germline loops: CDR1 GTSNPN, CDR2 SVGIG (reference sequence). This CDR3 is 19 amino acids long. The V gene lost 7 bases and the J gene lost 2 bases, with 27 bases spanning the gap. This CDR3 reads CASPPRATGALAGANVLTF. The CDR3 DNA sequence: TGTGCCTCGCCGCCTCGCGCGACGGGAGCCCTGGCTGGGGCCAACGTCCTGACTTTC.

The V gene is TRBV28, the J gene TRBJ2-1; D is possibly TRBD2 (5 bases). This CDR3 has 14 residues. V was cut by 5 bases and J by 5 bases, with 13 bases left in between. Germline assignment: CDR1 MDHEN and CDR2 SYDVKM. The CDR3 region has the DNA TGTGCCAGCAGTCAGCGGCAGCGGAACAATGAGCAGTTCTTC. Amino acid sequence: CASSQRQRNNEQFF.

The chain recombines TRBV27 with TRBJ1-1; 9 positions agree with TRBD1. This CDR3 comprises 20 residues. The germline V gene has CDR1 MNHEY and CDR2 SMNVEV (reference sequence). V gave up 4 bases and J gave up 0 bases; unmatched junction bases: 18. CDR3 DNA sequence: TGTGCCAGCAGTTCTCAACTGTCCCGGGACAGGGACCCGATGAACACTGAAGCTTTCTTT. The encoded protein is CASSSQLSRDRDPMNTEAFF.

This CDR3 reads CASSQVSYRGSQETQYF. The CDR3, as DNA: TGTGCCAGCAGCCAAGTCTCCTACAGGGGGTCTCAAGAGACCCAGTACTTC. The chain uses TRBV4-2 and TRBJ2-5; 8 bases fit TRBD1. V was pared by 1 base and J by 2 bases, with 9 bases of the junction left unmatched. Germline V gene sequence: CDR1 LGHNA, CDR2 YNFKEQ. The CDR3 has 17 amino acids.

This clone was observed once. The chain carries TRBV6-5 and TRBJ2-7; D remains unclear. In germline, CDR1 is MNHEY, CDR2 SVGAGI. The CDR3 has 14 amino acids. Trimming removed 2 bases at V and 6 bases at J, with 14 bases between. CDR3: CASSYPRIDGEQYF. The CDR3 coding sequence is TGTGCCAGCAGTTACCCGAGGATCGACGGCGAGCAGTACTTC.

The V and J genes are TRBV5-6 and TRBJ2-7; 7 bases map to TRBD1. There are 16 residues in the CDR3. Germline V lookup: CDR1 SGHDT, CDR2 YYEEEE. With 0 bases clipped from V and 4 bases from J, the junction kept 10 bases outside the gene matches. CDR3 amino acids: CASSLADRVGSYEQYF. Here the CDR3 DNA reads TGTGCCAGCAGCTTGGCCGACAGGGTCGGGTCTTACGAGCAGTACTTC.

This chain links TRBV5-1 with TRBJ2-6, with TRBD1 matching over 11 bases. Germline V gene lookup returns CDR1 SGHRS and CDR2 YFSETQ. CDR3 size: 16 residues. With V trimmed by 8 bases and J by 0 bases, 4 bases remained unmatched. The CDR3 region has the DNA TGCGCCAGTGGACAGGGGGCCCTCTCTGGGGCCAACGTCCTGACTTTC. This gives the protein CASGQGALSGANVLTF.

The genes are TRBV7-2 and TRBJ1-6; D not certain. Germline CDR1 is SGHTA and CDR2 is FQGNSA. The CDR3 loop spans 17 amino acids. Between the trimmed V and J ends, which lost 2 bases and 5 bases, there was a span of 16 bases. The CDR3 DNA reads as TGTGCCAGCAGCTTATGGAGGGCCACTACTAATAATTCACCCCTCCACTTT. Translation gives CASSLWRATTNNSPLHF.

The chain is built from TRBV27 and TRBJ2-7, with 10 positions matching TRBD1. With V trimmed by 5 bases and J by 3 bases, 7 bases remained unmatched. CDR1 MNHEY and CDR2 SMNVEV come from the germline V gene (reference sequence). This CDR3 spans 15 amino acids. As DNA, the CDR3 is TGTGCCAGCAGTCCATGGGACAGGGGTGGCTACGAGCAGTACTTC. As protein: CASSPWDRGGYEQYF.

A note on this clone: A read error may account for a junction end that differs from germline. V usage is TRBV7-7 and J usage is TRBJ2-2; D is uncertain. This CDR3 comprises 14 residues. Germline-derived CDR1 and CDR2 are SSHAT and FNYEAQ (reference sequence). CDR3 residues: CASSWSQNTGELFF. The CDR3 coding sequence is TGTGCTAGCAGCTGGTCACAGAACACCGGGGAGCTGTTTTTT.

The chain recombines TRBV28 with TRBJ1-2; D call uncertain. V shed 10 bases and J shed 4 bases, with 10 bases lying between them. The V gene's germline CDR1 is MDHEN and CDR2 SYDVKM. The CDR3 length is 11 residues. The CDR3: CATQTAYGYTF. The CDR3 coding sequence is TGTGCCACCCAAACAGCCTATGGCTACACCTTC.

The genes are TRBV4-3 and TRBJ1-1; TRBD1 aligns across 7 bases. The length of the CDR3 is 18 residues. Looked up from germline, CDR1 is LGHNA and CDR2 is YSLEER. The V segment lost 1 base and the J segment 1 base; nucleotides outside the gene matches: 12. The CDR3 spells CASSQVPGQPVSNTEAFF. Here the CDR3 DNA reads TGCGCCAGCAGCCAAGTCCCGGGACAGCCTGTATCGAACACTGAAGCTTTCTTT.

Comment on this clone: The identical CDR3 is also encoded by other nucleotide sequences in the sample. V gene TRBV25-1 combines with J gene TRBJ2-2; maybe TRBD1 (6 bases). The CDR3 contains 13 residues. V was shortened by 3 bases and J by 4 bases, with 6 bases between the two germline ends. Germline V gene data show CDR1 as MGHDK and CDR2 as SYGVNS. Here the CDR3 reads CASSDRGTGELFF. The CDR3 DNA reads TGTGCCAGCAGTGACAGGGGCACCGGGGAGCTGTTTTTT.

This clone has only a few counts. The V call is TRBV19, the J call TRBJ1-4; perhaps TRBD1 as D (5 bases). The CDR3 extends over 16 amino acids. V gave up 8 bases and J gave up 0 bases, with 16 bases separating them. Germline lookup yields CDR1 LNHDA and CDR2 SQIVND (reference sequence). The CDR3 DNA reads as TGTGCCAGTGGTACTCCGAGGGACTCAACTAATGAAAAACTGTTTTTT. This encodes CASGTPRDSTNEKLFF.

This chain uses TRBV9 with TRBJ1-3; possibly TRBD1 for D (6 bases). The CDR3 has 15 amino acids. V was clipped by 3 bases and J by 7 bases, with 17 bases between them. Per germline, CDR1 SGDLS and CDR2 YYNGEE. CDR3 nucleotide sequence: TGTGCCAGCAGCGATGGACAGCCCGCTTGGAACACCATATATTTT. Translating it yields CASSDGQPAWNTIYF.

The chain employs TRBV4-1 and TRBJ2-5, with TRBD2 identical over 10 bases. CDR1 and CDR2 from the germline V gene are MGHRA and YSYEKL. The CDR3 loop spans 14 amino acids. V lost 5 bases and J lost 5; bases outside the gene matches: 5. The CDR3 nucleotides are TGCGCCAGCAGCGGTCTAGCGGGGGACGAGACCCAGTACTTC. Translation gives CASSGLAGDETQYF.

The rearrangement links TRBV9 to TRBJ2-3, with 13 bases matching TRBD2. CDR1 is SGDLS and CDR2 is YYNGEE in the germline V gene. The CDR3 has 16 amino acids. V trimming: 5 bases; J trimming: 6 bases; junction bases outside the gene matches: 9. This chain's CDR3 is CASSSGTSGVRDTQYF. The CDR3 nucleotides are TGTGCCAGCAGTTCCGGGACTAGCGGGGTCCGGGATACGCAGTATTTT.

This clone has only a few counts. The J gene is TRBJ2-7, the V gene TRBV14, with no clear D. The CDR3 is 14 amino acids. The germline V gene encodes CDR1 SGHDN and CDR2 FVKESK. V lost 0 bases, J lost 2 bases, and 8 bases lay in between. The CDR3 loop reads CASSQDQFTYEQYF. The CDR3 coding sequence is TGTGCCAGCAGCCAAGATCAGTTCACCTACGAGCAGTACTTC.

J is TRBJ2-1 and V is TRBV4-3; maybe TRBD2 (5 bases). CDR3 length: 16 residues. V lost 0 bases, J lost 4 bases, and 13 bases lay in between. CDR1 LGHNA and CDR2 YSLEER come from the germline V gene. CDR3 loop: CASSQDPAGPYNEQFF. The CDR3 nucleotides read TGCGCCAGCAGCCAAGATCCGGCGGGTCCATACAATGAGCAGTTCTTC.